The entry below gives a single TCR beta chain sequence along with its context. Its antigen is still unknown. This sample was included in a study of a mutant IDH1 vaccine in newly diagnosed glioma. Background on the study: Eight vaccinations were given in weeks 1, 3, 5, 7, 11, 15, 19 and 23. Vaccination began 4-6 weeks post radiotherapy alone, or with temozolomide cycles.

Time point described: week 11, during vaccination. Each vaccine dose was 300 ug of mutant IDH1 20-mer peptide, with topical imiquimod. The method was immunoSEQ multiplex PCR; TCRdb's version includes in-frame clones alone and lacks a portion of them. The sample lists some 54,000 clones, around nine tenths seen once, with roughly 2.3% in the top ten. Source: PBMCs, taken from a glioma patient whose treatment included an IDH1 peptide vaccine. The TCR comes from a man aged 45-65 years with glioma.

Written as DNA, the CDR3 is TGTGCCAGCAGCGGCCCCGAGTGGAACACTGAAGCTTTCTTT. Translating it yields CASSGPEWNTEAFF. This rearrangement joins TRBV7-9 to TRBJ1-1; no definite D call. Germline lookup yields CDR1 SEHNR and CDR2 FQNEAQ (reference sequence). V was shortened by 5 bases and J by 1 base, with 11 bases between the two germline ends. The CDR3 totals 14 residues.